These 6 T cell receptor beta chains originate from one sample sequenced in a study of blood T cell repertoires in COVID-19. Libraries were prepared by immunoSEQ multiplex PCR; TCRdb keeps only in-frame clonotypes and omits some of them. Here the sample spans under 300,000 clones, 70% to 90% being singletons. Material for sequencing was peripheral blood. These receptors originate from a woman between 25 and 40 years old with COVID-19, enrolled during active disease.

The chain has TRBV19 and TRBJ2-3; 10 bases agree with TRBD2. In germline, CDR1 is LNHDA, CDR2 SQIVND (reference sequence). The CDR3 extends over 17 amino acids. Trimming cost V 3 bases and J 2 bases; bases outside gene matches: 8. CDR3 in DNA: TGTGCCAGTAGTATCCCCAGGAGCGGGGGGGCCACAGATACGCAGTATTTT. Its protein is CASSIPRSGGATDTQYF.

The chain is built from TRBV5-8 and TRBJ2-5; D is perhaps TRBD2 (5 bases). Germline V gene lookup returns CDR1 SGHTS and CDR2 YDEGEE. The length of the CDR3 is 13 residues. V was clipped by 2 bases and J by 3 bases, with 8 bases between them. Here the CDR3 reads CASSFPGEETQYF. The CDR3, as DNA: TGTGCCAGCAGCTTTCCCGGGGAAGAGACCCAGTACTTC.

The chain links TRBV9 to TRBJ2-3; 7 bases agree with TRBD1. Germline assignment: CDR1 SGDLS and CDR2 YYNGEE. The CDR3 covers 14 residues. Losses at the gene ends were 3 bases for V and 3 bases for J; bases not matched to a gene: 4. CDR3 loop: CASSATTGTDTQYF. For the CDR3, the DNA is TGTGCCAGCAGCGCAACGACAGGGACAGATACGCAGTATTTT.

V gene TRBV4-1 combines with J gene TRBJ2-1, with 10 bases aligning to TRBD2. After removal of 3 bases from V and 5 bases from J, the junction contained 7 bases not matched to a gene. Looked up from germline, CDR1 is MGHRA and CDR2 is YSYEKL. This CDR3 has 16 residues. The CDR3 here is CASSQEATSGNNEQFF. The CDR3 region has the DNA TGCGCCAGCAGCCAGGAAGCTACTAGCGGGAACAATGAGCAGTTCTTC.

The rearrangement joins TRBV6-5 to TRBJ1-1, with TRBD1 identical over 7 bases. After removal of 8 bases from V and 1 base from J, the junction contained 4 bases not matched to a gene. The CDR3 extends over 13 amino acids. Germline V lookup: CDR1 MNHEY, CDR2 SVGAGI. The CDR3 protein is CASFGTANTEAFF. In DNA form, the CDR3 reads TGTGCCAGCTTCGGGACAGCGAACACTGAAGCTTTCTTT.

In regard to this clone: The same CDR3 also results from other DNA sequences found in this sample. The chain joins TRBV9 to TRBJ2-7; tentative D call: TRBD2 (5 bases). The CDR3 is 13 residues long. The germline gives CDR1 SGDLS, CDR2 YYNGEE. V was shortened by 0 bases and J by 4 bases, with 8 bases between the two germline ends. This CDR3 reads CASSVDSGYEQYF. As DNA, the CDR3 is TGTGCCAGCAGCGTAGATTCGGGATACGAGCAGTACTTC.